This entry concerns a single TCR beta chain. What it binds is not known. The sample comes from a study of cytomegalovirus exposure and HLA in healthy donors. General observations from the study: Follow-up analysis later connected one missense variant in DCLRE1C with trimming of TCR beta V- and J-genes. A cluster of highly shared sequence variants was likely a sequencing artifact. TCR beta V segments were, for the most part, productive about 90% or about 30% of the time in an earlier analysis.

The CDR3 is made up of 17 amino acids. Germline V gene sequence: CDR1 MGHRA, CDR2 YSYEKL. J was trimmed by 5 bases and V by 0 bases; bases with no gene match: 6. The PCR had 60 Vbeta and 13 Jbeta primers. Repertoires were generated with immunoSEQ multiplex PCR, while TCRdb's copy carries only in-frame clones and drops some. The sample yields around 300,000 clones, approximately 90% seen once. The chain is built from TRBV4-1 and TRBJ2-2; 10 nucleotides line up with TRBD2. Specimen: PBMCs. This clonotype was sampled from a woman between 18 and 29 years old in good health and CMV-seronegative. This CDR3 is CASSQDPSGGVTGELFF. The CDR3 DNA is TGCGCCAGCAGCCAAGATCCCAGCGGGGGGGTGACCGGGGAGCTGTTTTTT.